This is a list of T cell receptor beta chains from one sample in a study of blood T cell repertoires in COVID-19. Libraries were prepared by immunoSEQ multiplex PCR; TCRdb keeps only in-frame clonotypes and omits some of them. This table has roughly 670,000 clones, about 87% appearing once. The sequenced sample consisted of peripheral blood. The origin of the receptors is a woman aged 18 to 35 with acute or convalescent COVID-19. Both conserved end residues are part of each CDR3. A D gene is named only where the DNA matches it firmly.

J gene | V gene | D gene | CDR3 protein
TRBJ2-3 | TRBV2 | TRBD1 | CASSFGFTGVGFSTDTQYF
TRBJ1-5 | TRBV4-1 | . | CASSQESTINQPQHF
TRBJ1-1 | TRBV4-1 | TRBD1 | CASSQERDRRGPFF
TRBJ2-7 | TRBV7-7 | . | CASSSGDKPYEQYF
TRBJ2-7 | TRBV5-1 | . | CASSFSSPLQVWEQYF
TRBJ1-1 | TRBV6-1 | . | CASSDDFMNTEAFF
TRBJ2-7 | TRBV2 | . | CASSEGGGLDEQYF
TRBJ1-5 | TRBV27 | . | CASSLFAAASNQPQHF
TRBJ1-6 | TRBV9 | . | CASSGGGNSYNSPLHF
TRBJ1-5 | TRBV4-1 | . | CASSQGGGLEKYQPQHF
TRBJ2-3 | TRBV2 | . | CASSGGGRGDSDTQYF
TRBJ1-4 | TRBV4-1 | . | CASSQDSGGEGEKLFF
TRBJ1-2 | TRBV29-1 | . | CSVGGAEINYGYTF
TRBJ1-3 | TRBV15 | . | CATSRGQLVSGNTIYF
TRBJ1-2 | TRBV4-1 | . | CASSQEVRYGYTF
TRBJ2-5 | TRBV3-1/TRBV3-2 | . | CASSLLRGSGGETQYF
TRBJ2-6 | TRBV11-2 | TRBD1 | CASSSRATGGVSGANVLTF
TRBJ2-5 | TRBV11-2 | . | CASTLGPGSQETQYF
TRBJ1-2 | TRBV25-1 | . | CASSENRELNYGYTF
TRBJ2-1 | TRBV19 | . | CASSAETSGGWDEQFF
TRBJ2-5 | TRBV21-1 | . | CASSKERTGGASKTQYF
TRBJ2-7 | TRBV5-1 | . | CASSLSGITYEQYF
TRBJ2-5 | TRBV5-1 | . | CASSLEGYQETQYF
TRBJ2-2 | TRBV9 | TRBD2 | CASSGWTRISDGGELFF
TRBJ1-4 | TRBV5-5 | . | CASSLGWQFEKLFF
TRBJ1-4 | TRBV2 | TRBD1 | CASSRSTGDEKLFF
TRBJ1-3 | TRBV3-1/TRBV3-2 | . | CASSQASGVYGNTIYF
TRBJ1-1 | TRBV7-3 | . | CASSLMGGSGTEAFF
TRBJ2-3 | TRBV12-3/TRBV12-4 | . | CASSPSTADTQYF
TRBJ1-5 | TRBV5-1 | TRBD1 | CASSLGQGSSNQPQHF
TRBJ1-1 | TRBV29-1 | . | CSVEPSMRNTEAFF
TRBJ2-3 | TRBV9 | TRBD2 | CASSVGTSGGTQWNTQYF
TRBJ1-1 | TRBV4-1 | TRBD1 | CASSHTAGQGEAFF
TRBJ2-7 | TRBV9 | . | CASSPWGDEQYF
TRBJ1-5 | TRBV24-1 | . | CATSDYRGEGGNQPQHF
TRBJ1-1 | TRBV5-6 | TRBD1 | CASSFGTGGRTEAFF
TRBJ2-3 | TRBV5-1 | TRBD1 | CASSLRQGEDTQYF
TRBJ2-5 | TRBV12-3/TRBV12-4 | . | CASSEQGETQYF
TRBJ1-2 | TRBV6-5 | TRBD1 | CASGTDYGYTF
TRBJ1-1 | TRBV2 | TRBD1 | CASSEEGTGAVTEAFF
TRBJ2-3 | TRBV4-2 | TRBD2 | CASSQERTSGGAPDTQYF
TRBJ1-5 | TRBV7-2 | . | CASSFDSSNQPQHF
TRBJ2-7 | TRBV6-5 | . | CASSPTQGVGQYF